The 32 T cell receptor beta chains reported below all come from one sample, sequenced in a study of T cells in Graves' hyperthyroidism and ophthalmopathy. From RNA transcripts, TCR beta CDR3 regions were amplified. The HTBI primer set served for first-round RT-PCR of the TCR CDR3. TCRdb passed the multiplex PCR reads through MiXCR, listing each CDR3 protein once. The top ten clones hold about a sixth of a sample with about 720,000 distinct CDR3 sequences, around 20% of them seen once. Sequenced input: blood. The receptor set was obtained from a woman aged 45 to 65 with Graves' hyperthyroidism that later progressed to Graves' ophthalmopathy.

In this sample, this clonotype turned up a few times. A much larger clone sits a single nucleotide away, making a read error possible. The chain links TRBV3-1 to TRBJ2-3; the D call may be TRBD1 or TRBD2 (5 bases each). The length of the CDR3 is 15 residues. Germline CDR1 reads LGHDT; CDR2 reads YNNKEL (reference sequence). CDR3 coding DNA: TGTGCCAGCAGCCAAGGAGGGGAGAGCACAGGTACGCAGTATTTT. This encodes CASSQGGESTGTQYF.

This clonotype was counted many times. The CDR3, as DNA: TGCAGTGCTAGAGATCATGTCAGGGGAGCGAACACTGAAGCTTTCTTT. Protein sequence: CSARDHVRGANTEAFF. The chain employs TRBV20-1 and TRBJ1-1, with D perhaps matching TRBD1 (6 bases). The CDR3 extends over 16 amino acids. Germline V gene lookup returns CDR1 DFQATT and CDR2 SNEGSKA (reference sequence). Trimming took 0 bases from V and 1 from J, leaving 15 bases between them.

The J gene is TRBJ2-3, the V gene TRBV5-4, with 9 bases lining up with TRBD2. The J segment lost 2 bases and the V segment lost 5 bases, leaving 9 bases of the junction unmatched. There are 16 residues in the CDR3. Germline values: CDR1 SGHNT, CDR2 YYREEE (reference sequence). CDR3 DNA: TGTGCCAGCAGTCTCCAGCGGGGGGCTAACACAGATACGCAGTATTTT. Protein product: CASSLQRGANTDTQYF.

The V and J genes are TRBV18 and TRBJ1-2; D gene uncertain. Germline assignment: CDR1 KGHSH and CDR2 LQKENI. Trimming left V 3 bases short and J 7 bases short, with 15 bases between. This CDR3 is 14 amino acids long. The chain's CDR3 is CASSPSSSAPGYTF. The CDR3 DNA follows: TGTGCCAGCTCACCTTCGTCGTCAGCTCCTGGCTACACCTTC.

This clonotype was recorded many times. This rearrangement joins TRBV30 to TRBJ2-3; D is possibly TRBD2 (7 bases). The CDR3 is 15 amino acids. Germline values: CDR1 GTSNPN, CDR2 SVGIG (reference sequence). Trimming took off 5 bases at V and 7 bases at J, with 22 bases between the two ends. The CDR3 region is CAWETGLPTGYTQYF. The CDR3 DNA follows: TGTGCCTGGGAGACGGGACTACCTACAGGGTATACGCAGTATTTT. Variable domain in full (rest from reference TRBV30 and TRBJ2-3): SQTIHQWPATLVQPVGSPLSLECTVEGTSNPNLYWYRQAAGRGLQLLFYSVGIGQISSEVPQNLSASRPQDRQFILSSKKLLLSDSGFYLCAWETGLPTGYTQYFGPGTRLTVL.

This clonotype appeared a few times. The DNA of the CDR3 is TGTGCCAGCAGTGAAAAAAGACAGAAAAATCAGCCCCAGCATTTT. Translated, it gives CASSEKRQKNQPQHF. V gene TRBV2 combines with J gene TRBJ1-5; TRBD1 is a possible D gene (5 bases). The germline V gene has CDR1 SNHLY and CDR2 FYNNEI. The ends were cut back, 2 bases at V and 4 bases at J, with 12 bases in the middle. The length of the CDR3 is 15 residues.

This clonotype was seen at least ten times. This chain joins TRBV20-1 and TRBJ1-1; 10 bases are shared with TRBD1. Germline-derived CDR1 and CDR2 are DFQATT and SNEGSKA (reference sequence). Trimming removed 4 bases from V and 7 bases from J; junction bases left unmatched: 12. The CDR3 runs 15 residues. The CDR3 DNA sequence: TGCAGTGCTAAGACAGGGGGCCAGAGGTGGCGTGAAGCTTTCTTT. This sequence encodes CSAKTGGQRWREAFF.

This clonotype was counted at least ten times. The chain carries TRBV7-9 and TRBJ1-1, with D maybe TRBD1 (5 bases). The CDR3 sequence is 15 residues long. Germline values: CDR1 SEHNR, CDR2 FQNEAQ (reference sequence). V lost 1 base to trimming and J lost 3 bases, with 12 bases between them. For the CDR3, the DNA is TGTGCCAGCAGCTTAGGGTTGGGGGAGGACACTGAAGCTTTCTTT. It encodes CASSLGLGEDTEAFF.

The genes are TRBV3-1 and TRBJ2-6; no firm D call. Trimming removed 0 bases from V and 0 bases from J, with 9 bases in between. From germline, CDR1 is LGHDT and CDR2 YNNKEL (reference sequence). The CDR3 is 17 amino acids. The CDR3 nucleotides are TGTGCCAGCAGCCAAGATGCCAGGTTCTCTGGGGCCAACGTCCTGACTTTC. It codes for CASSQDARFSGANVLTF.

V and J are TRBV27 and TRBJ2-4; 8 positions agree with TRBD2. The CDR3 consists of 16 residues. Germline CDR1 is MNHEY and CDR2 is SMNVEV (reference sequence). With 6 bases clipped from V and 3 bases from J, the junction kept 10 bases outside the gene matches. The chain's CDR3 is CASSSGGGFSKNIQYF. For the CDR3, the DNA is TGTGCCAGCAGCTCCGGGGGGGGGTTTAGCAAAAACATTCAGTACTTC.

The V and J genes are TRBV14 and TRBJ1-1, with D uncertain. Germline V lookup: CDR1 SGHDN, CDR2 FVKESK. This CDR3 is built from 15 residues. Trimming left V 2 bases short and J 2 bases short, with 12 bases between. This chain's CDR3 is CASSQMLGGNTEAFF. CDR3 sequence (DNA): TGTGCCAGCAGCCAAATGTTGGGTGGAAACACTGAAGCTTTCTTT. Full variable domain (remainder filled in from reference TRBV14 and TRBJ1-1): EAGVTQFPSHSVIEKGQTVTLRCDPISGHDNLYWYRRVMGKEIKFLLHFVKESKQDESGMPNNRFLAERTGGTYSTLKVQPAELEDSGVYFCASSQMLGGNTEAFFGQGTRLTVV.

The table lists this clonotype with a few counts. The chain couples TRBV3-1 to TRBJ2-2, with D perhaps matching TRBD1 (6 bases). The V gene lost 4 bases and the J gene lost 7 bases, with 10 bases spanning the gap. The V gene's germline CDR1 is LGHDT and CDR2 YNNKEL (reference sequence). CDR3 length: 13 residues. The CDR3: CASSPQGYGELFF. CDR3 nucleotide sequence: TGTGCCAGCAGCCCACAGGGATACGGGGAGCTGTTTTTT.

This clonotype appeared many times. This chain uses TRBV7-8 with TRBJ2-5; D is unclear. Germline V CDR1 and CDR2: SGHVS, FQNEAQ. The V gene lost 4 bases and the J gene lost 2 bases, with 17 bases spanning the gap. The CDR3 consists of 16 residues. CDR3 DNA: TGTGCCAGCAGCTCCCTCCTGGGGTCCTATCAAGAGACCCAGTACTTC. Translation gives CASSSLLGSYQETQYF.

This rearrangement joins TRBV18 to TRBJ2-3; maybe TRBD1 (5 bases). V lost 3 bases and J 2 bases, leaving 15 bases between the germline ends. Germline CDR1 is KGHSH and CDR2 is LQKENI. This CDR3 has 16 residues. This CDR3 is CASSPRQSQTTDTQYF. The CDR3 DNA follows: TGTGCCAGCTCACCGCGACAGTCCCAGACCACAGATACGCAGTATTTT.

This clonotype was detected many times. V is TRBV5-4 and J is TRBJ2-7, with D unclear. The V gene's germline CDR1 is SGHNT and CDR2 YYREEE (reference sequence). V lost 4 bases and J lost 0, with 11 bases in between. The length of the CDR3 is 14 residues. The CDR3 reads CASSNGPSSYEQYF. DNA of the CDR3: TGTGCCAGCAGCAACGGACCCTCCTCCTACGAGCAGTACTTC. The whole variable domain, filled in from reference TRBV5-4 and TRBJ2-7, reads ETGVTQSPTHLIKTRGQQVTLRCSSQSGHNTVSWYQQALGQGPQFIFQYYREEENGRGNFPPRFSGLQFPNYSSELNVNALELDDSALYLCASSNGPSSYEQYFGPGTRLTVT.

Only a few counts were recorded for this clonotype. This rearrangement joins TRBV20-1 to TRBJ1-1, with TRBD1 as a possible D gene (6 bases). Germline CDR1 is DFQATT and CDR2 is SNEGSKA (reference sequence). V lost 0 bases and J lost 4, with 15 bases in between. The CDR3 totals 15 residues. CDR3: CSARDSGGAGTEAFF. CDR3 DNA sequence: TGCAGTGCTAGAGATAGCGGGGGCGCGGGCACTGAAGCTTTCTTT.

This clonotype was seen ten or more times. The chain recombines TRBV30 with TRBJ1-5; D unclear. Germline CDR1 GTSNPN, CDR2 SVGIG (reference sequence). Between the trimmed V and J ends, which lost 4 bases and 4 bases, there was a span of 11 bases. CDR3 length: 13 residues. The CDR3 DNA sequence: TGTGCCTGGACCTCGAGCTTTAATCAGCCCCAGCATTTT. This codes for CAWTSSFNQPQHF.

V usage is TRBV10-3 and J usage is TRBJ2-3; D is uncertain. The CDR3 sequence is 16 residues long. Germline lookup yields CDR1 ENHRY and CDR2 SYGVKD. V shed 0 bases and J shed 0 bases, with 10 bases lying between them. CDR3 loop: CAISESFVISTDTQYF. CDR3 coding DNA: TGTGCCATCAGTGAGTCGTTTGTCATTAGCACAGATACGCAGTATTTT.

Ten or more counts support this clonotype. The rearrangement joins TRBV5-1 to TRBJ2-1; 10 bases match TRBD1. The CDR3 covers 15 residues. The V segment lost 3 bases and the J segment 8 bases; nucleotides outside the gene matches: 8. Germline assignment: CDR1 SGHRS and CDR2 YFSETQ. The DNA for the CDR3 is TGCGCCAGCAGCTCCGGGACAGGGGTCCTCCATGAGCAGTTCTTC. Translation gives CASSSGTGVLHEQFF.

This clonotype was detected only a few times. V usage is TRBV19 and J usage is TRBJ1-4; the D is unclear. The CDR3 has 14 residues. Germline V gene lookup returns CDR1 LNHDA and CDR2 SQIVND (reference sequence). Trimming pared 7 bases from V and 7 bases from J, leaving 16 bases between. The CDR3 region is CASTEQSGSEKLFF. The CDR3 nucleotides are TGTGCCAGTACCGAACAGAGTGGTAGTGAAAAACTGTTTTTT.

The table lists this clonotype with many counts. This sequence joins TRBV3-1 and TRBJ2-7; 11 nucleotides align to TRBD1. Per the germline V gene, CDR1 is LGHDT and CDR2 is YNNKEL (reference sequence). V was pared by 4 bases and J by 0 bases, with 2 bases of the junction left unmatched. The CDR3 spans 15 residues. The CDR3 DNA follows: TGTGCCAGCAGCCCCGGGACAGGGGGCTCCTACGAGCAGTACTTC. Translating it yields CASSPGTGGSYEQYF.

This clonotype was observed a handful of times. The chain employs TRBV6-5 and TRBJ1-4; 7 bases align to TRBD1. V shed 2 bases and J 8 bases; nucleotides not matched to a gene: 5. The CDR3 length is 14 residues. Germline CDR1 and CDR2: MNHEY and SVGAGI. CDR3 nucleotides: TGTGCCAGCAGTTACGACAGGGACTTCGAAAAACTGTTTTTT. Protein: CASSYDRDFEKLFF.

This chain uses TRBV29-1 with TRBJ1-2; 7 nucleotides line up with TRBD1. The V gene's germline CDR1 is SQVTM and CDR2 ANQGSEA. V shed 6 bases and J 2 bases; nucleotides not matched to a gene: 9. The CDR3 loop spans 14 amino acids. The CDR3 is CSVGSGQRNYGYTF. The CDR3 DNA reads as TGCAGCGTCGGTTCGGGACAGAGGAACTATGGCTACACCTTC.

This chain joins TRBV4-1 and TRBJ1-1; D ambiguous. The germline gives CDR1 MGHRA, CDR2 YSYEKL. V dropped 2 bases and J dropped 5 bases, with 15 bases sitting between them. The CDR3 has 15 amino acids. DNA for the CDR3: TGCGCCAGCAGCCAAAGGCAAGGCGGCGAAACTGAAGCTTTCTTT. Amino acid sequence: CASSQRQGGETEAFF.

The chain joins TRBV10-1 to TRBJ2-2; possibly TRBD2 for D (5 bases). V gave up 5 bases and J gave up 4 bases, with 14 bases separating them. The CDR3 totals 15 residues. Germline CDR1 and CDR2: WNHNN and SYGVQD (reference sequence). CDR3 sequence (DNA): TGCGCCAGCAGTCCAGTCCGAGGGAGCACCGGGGAGCTGTTTTTT. It translates to CASSPVRGSTGELFF.

This clonotype was picked up many times. The gene calls are TRBV2 and TRBJ1-1; 8 bases align to TRBD1. CDR1 is SNHLY, CDR2 FYNNEI, per germline. Trimming at V came to 7 bases and at J to 3 bases, leaving 10 bases not matched to a gene. CDR3 length: 15 amino acids. CDR3 nucleotides: TGTGCCAGCAAGGGGCCAGGGGGCGCATACACTGAAGCTTTCTTT. It is translated as CASKGPGGAYTEAFF.

This clonotype came up many times. The chain is built from TRBV5-1 and TRBJ2-3, with 8 bases that match TRBD1. With V trimmed by 1 base and J by 0 bases, 7 bases remained unmatched. In germline, CDR1 is SGHRS, CDR2 YFSETQ. This CDR3 comprises 17 residues. CDR3 nucleotide sequence: TGCGCCAGCAGCTTGAACGGACAGGGTTCTAGCACAGATACGCAGTATTTT. It encodes CASSLNGQGSSTDTQYF.

This clonotype was counted ten times or more. The V call is TRBV5-6, the J call TRBJ1-5; D is perhaps TRBD1 (6 bases). V was cut by 3 bases and J by 2 bases, with 18 bases left in between. Germline CDR1 SGHDT, CDR2 YYEEEE. There are 17 residues in the CDR3. CDR3 coding DNA: TGTGCCAGCAGCTCCTCCTCAGGGGTTTACGGCAATCAGCCCCAGCATTTT. The encoded protein is CASSSSSGVYGNQPQHF.

The chain uses TRBV20-1 and TRBJ1-2; a weak D match, TRBD1 (5 bases). The V gene's germline CDR1 is DFQATT and CDR2 SNEGSKA (reference sequence). The V end lost 0 bases, the J end lost 4 bases, and 15 bases lay between the germline ends. CDR3 length: 15 residues. Here the CDR3 DNA reads TGCAGTGCTAGAGATTTTTTGGGGGTCCCCTATGGCTACACCTTC. Its translation: CSARDFLGVPYGYTF.

This chain uses TRBV7-2 with TRBJ2-3; 11 bases align to TRBD2. The CDR3 length is 19 residues. Unmatched junction bases numbered 13, after V lost 1 base and J lost 4 bases. Germline CDR1 and CDR2: SGHTA and FQGNSA. CDR3: CASSLGFGSSGGIADTQYF. DNA for the CDR3: TGTGCCAGCAGCTTAGGGTTTGGATCTAGCGGGGGGATAGCAGATACGCAGTATTTT.

This clonotype was counted ten times or more. This chain joins TRBV20-1 and TRBJ1-1; the D gene is possibly TRBD1 (5 bases). Germline V gene data show CDR1 as DFQATT and CDR2 as SNEGSKA (reference sequence). The CDR3 runs to 14 residues. The CDR3 sequence: CRAARDSWGTEAFF. The CDR3 region has the DNA TGCAGAGCCGCCCGAGACAGTTGGGGCACTGAAGCTTTCTTT.

This clonotype was seen a handful of times. The chain is built from TRBV5-4 and TRBJ2-3; D uncertain. The germline gives CDR1 SGHNT, CDR2 YYREEE (reference sequence). The ends were cut back, 2 bases at V and 5 bases at J, with 9 bases in the middle. The CDR3 has 13 residues. CDR3 nucleotide sequence: TGTGCCAGCAGCTTCCTACTGGTAGATACGCAGTATTTT. Translation: CASSFLLVDTQYF.